These 4 T cell receptor beta chains share one sample of origin, sequenced in a study of early T cells in non-severe SARS-CoV-2 infection (dated by TCRdb to about 2021). The library came from 5' RACE. Sequencing was carried out with a NextSeq 500. The public sequencing data were trimmed at Q25 with fastp and processed into clonotypes with MiXCR by TCRdb, which kept only in-frame beta chains. Records with the same CDR3 protein are collapsed into one entry carrying the most frequent genes and DNA. The table for this sample lists 20,000 to 25,000 distinct CDR3 sequences; roughly 4.2% of them were counted only once. The ten top clones hold about a sixth of the sample. Sequencing was done on a sample of whole blood. The receptor set was obtained from an adult who was a healthcare worker with PCR-confirmed SARS-CoV-2 infection or an uninfected control (not recorded which).

In this sample, this clonotype turned up many times. The CDR3 sequence is CAISEGRVMGNEQFF. DNA for the CDR3: TGTGCCATCAGTGAGGGCAGGGTGATGGGCAATGAGCAGTTCTTC. The rearrangement links TRBV10-3 to TRBJ2-1; D is perhaps TRBD1 (5 bases). V shed 2 bases and J shed 6 bases, with 14 bases lying between them. CDR1 is ENHRY and CDR2 is SYGVKD in the germline V gene. This CDR3 comprises 15 residues.

This clonotype was counted at least ten times. CDR3: CASSLRGDNSPLHF. In DNA form, the CDR3 reads TGTGCCAGCAGCTTACGAGGGGATAATTCACCCCTCCACTTT. The chain uses TRBV7-3 and TRBJ1-6; D perhaps matches TRBD1 (5 bases). Germline V gene data show CDR1 as SGHTA and CDR2 as FQGTGA. The CDR3 runs 14 residues. Trimming stripped 2 bases from V and 5 bases from J, with 7 bases between.

In this sample, this clonotype turned up many times. The chain employs TRBV12-3 or TRBV12-4 and TRBJ2-7, with 9 positions matching TRBD1. The CDR3 consists of 14 residues. V lost 6 bases and J lost 5; bases outside the gene matches: 8. This CDR3 is CASRPGTGFNEQYF. For the CDR3, the DNA is TGTGCCAGCAGACCCGGGACAGGGTTCAACGAGCAGTACTTC.

This clonotype occurred a few times. This chain connects TRBV11-2 to TRBJ2-2; no clear D gene. CDR1 and CDR2 (germline): SGHAT, FQNNGV. The CDR3 covers 12 residues. With 8 bases removed from V and 9 bases from J, the gap between germline ends came to 13 bases. Here the CDR3 reads CASGWVERELFF. The CDR3 DNA reads TGTGCCAGCGGCTGGGTCGAGAGGGAGCTGTTTTTT.